This T cell receptor beta chain is from a study of cytomegalovirus exposure and HLA in healthy donors. Study findings and constraints: Accurate prediction of HLA-A and HLA-B alleles (for most subjects) was reportedly achieved from TCR beta sequences. Cytomegalovirus association was listed for 164 TCR beta chains.

As for this clone: No antigen is known for it.

This CDR3 is 14 amino acids long. The V gene's germline CDR1 is MNHEY and CDR2 SVGAGI. J lost 4 bases, V lost 7 bases, and 8 bases had no gene match. In the PCR, 60 Vbeta and 13 Jbeta primers were used. Produced via immunoSEQ multiplex PCR; TCRdb's table is partial and in-frame only. The sample contains around 120,000 clones, roughly 80% of which appear only once. Material: PBMCs. This chain uses TRBV6-5 with TRBJ2-3; 7 positions agree with TRBD2. The TCR was taken from a boy between 10 and 17 years old in good health and CMV-seronegative. The CDR3 protein is CASTPQAGADTQYF. Written as DNA, the CDR3 is TGTGCCAGCACCCCACAGGCGGGAGCAGATACGCAGTATTTT.